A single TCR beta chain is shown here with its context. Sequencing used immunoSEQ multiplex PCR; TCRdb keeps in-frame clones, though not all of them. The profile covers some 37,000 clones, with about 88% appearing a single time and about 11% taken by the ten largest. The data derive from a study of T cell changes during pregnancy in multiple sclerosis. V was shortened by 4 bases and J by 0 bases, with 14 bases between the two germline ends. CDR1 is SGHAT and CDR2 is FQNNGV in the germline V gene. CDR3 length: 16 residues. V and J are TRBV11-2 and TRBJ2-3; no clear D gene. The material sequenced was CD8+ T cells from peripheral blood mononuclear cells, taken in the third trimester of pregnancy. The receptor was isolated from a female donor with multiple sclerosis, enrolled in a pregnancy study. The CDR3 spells CASSSGIGLSTDTQYF. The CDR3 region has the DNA TGTGCCAGCAGCTCCGGTATTGGGCTTAGCACAGATACGCAGTATTTT.